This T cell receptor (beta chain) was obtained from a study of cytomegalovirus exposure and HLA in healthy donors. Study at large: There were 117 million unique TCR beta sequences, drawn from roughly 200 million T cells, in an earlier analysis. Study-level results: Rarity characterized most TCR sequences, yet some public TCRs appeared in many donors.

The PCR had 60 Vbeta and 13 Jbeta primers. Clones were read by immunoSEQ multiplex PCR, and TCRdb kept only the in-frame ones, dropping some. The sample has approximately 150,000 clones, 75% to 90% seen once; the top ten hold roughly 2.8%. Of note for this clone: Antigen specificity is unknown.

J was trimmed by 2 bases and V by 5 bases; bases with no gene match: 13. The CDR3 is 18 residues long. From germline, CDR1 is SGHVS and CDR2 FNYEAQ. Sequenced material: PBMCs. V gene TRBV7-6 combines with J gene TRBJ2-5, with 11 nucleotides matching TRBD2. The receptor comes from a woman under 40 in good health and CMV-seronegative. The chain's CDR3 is CASSRSVAGGRGQETQYF. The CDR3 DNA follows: TGTGCCAGCAGCCGGTCGGTAGCGGGGGGGAGGGGACAAGAGACCCAGTACTTC.